This T cell receptor (beta chain) was profiled in a study of shared clonotypes between healthy human individuals. On the study more broadly: CD4 naive and CD4 memory each took three plates per donor, while CD8 naive took two and CD8 memory one. Overall study results and limits: About 5% was the fraction of naive CD4 clonotypes found shared across a few donors. Sorted-subset samples were not fully sequenced, rarefaction indicated. Naive subsets typically showed greater estimated richness than memory subsets.

Repertoires were generated with immunoSEQ multiplex PCR, while TCRdb's copy carries only in-frame clones and drops some. The profile shows more than 2 million clones, 85% to 95% of them singletons. The table lists this clone with a count of one. Its antigen is unidentified. In the naive CD8 group, cells lacked CD45RO and were positively selected for CCR7, so terminally differentiated effector memory CD45RA+ cells were left out. From germline, CDR1 is LNHDA and CDR2 SQIVND (reference sequence). The CDR3 is 17 residues long. V lost 3 bases and J lost 5; bases outside the gene matches: 14. The chain carries TRBV19 and TRBJ2-7; 9 bases fit TRBD1. The material sequenced was naive CD8+ T cells from PBMCs. This receptor was taken from a man younger than 35 in good health. Some clones in this sample may be carry-over from other donors' samples. CDR3 nucleotides: TGTGCCAGTAGTATGATGACCTGGGGGACAGGGTCGGACGAGCAGTACTTC. This gives the protein CASSMMTWGTGSDEQYF.